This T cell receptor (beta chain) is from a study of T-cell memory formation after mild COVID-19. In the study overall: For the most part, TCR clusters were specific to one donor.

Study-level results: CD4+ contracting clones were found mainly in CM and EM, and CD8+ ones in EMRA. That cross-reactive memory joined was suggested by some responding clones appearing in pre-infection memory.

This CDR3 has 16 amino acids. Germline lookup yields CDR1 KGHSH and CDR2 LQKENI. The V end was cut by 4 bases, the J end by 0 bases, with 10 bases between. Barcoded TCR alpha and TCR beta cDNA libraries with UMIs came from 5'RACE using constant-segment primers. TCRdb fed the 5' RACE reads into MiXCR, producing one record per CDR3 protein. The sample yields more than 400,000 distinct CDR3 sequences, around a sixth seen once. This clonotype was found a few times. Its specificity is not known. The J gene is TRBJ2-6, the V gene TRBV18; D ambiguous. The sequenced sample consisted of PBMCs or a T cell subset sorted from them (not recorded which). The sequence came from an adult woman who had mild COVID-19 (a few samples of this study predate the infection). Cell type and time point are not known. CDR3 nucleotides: TGTGCCAGCTCACATACACAGACCTCTGGGGCCAACGTCCTGACTTTC. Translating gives CASSHTQTSGANVLTF. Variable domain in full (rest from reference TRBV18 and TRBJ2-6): NAGVMQNPRHLVRRRGQEARLRCSPMKGHSHVYWYRQLPEEGLKFMVYLQKENIIDESGMPKERFSAEFPKEGPSILRIQQVVRGDSAAYFCASSHTQTSGANVLTFGAGSRLTVL.